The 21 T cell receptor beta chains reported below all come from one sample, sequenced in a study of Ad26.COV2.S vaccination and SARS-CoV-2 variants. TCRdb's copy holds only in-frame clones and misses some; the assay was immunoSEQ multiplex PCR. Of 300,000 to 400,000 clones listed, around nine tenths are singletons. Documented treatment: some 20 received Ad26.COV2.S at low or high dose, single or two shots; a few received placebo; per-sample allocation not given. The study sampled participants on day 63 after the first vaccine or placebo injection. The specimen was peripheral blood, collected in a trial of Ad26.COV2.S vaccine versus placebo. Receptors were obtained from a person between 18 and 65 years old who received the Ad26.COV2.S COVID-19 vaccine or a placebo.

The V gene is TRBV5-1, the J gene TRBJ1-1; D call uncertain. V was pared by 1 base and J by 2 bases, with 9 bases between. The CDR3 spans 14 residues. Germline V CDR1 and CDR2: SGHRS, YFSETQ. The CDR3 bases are TGCGCCAGCAGCTTGTGGACGGCCAACACTGAAGCTTTCTTT. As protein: CASSLWTANTEAFF.

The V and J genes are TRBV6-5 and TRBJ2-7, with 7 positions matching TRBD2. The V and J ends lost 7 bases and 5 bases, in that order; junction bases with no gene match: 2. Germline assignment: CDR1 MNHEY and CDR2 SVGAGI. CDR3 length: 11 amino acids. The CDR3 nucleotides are TGTGCCAGCACCCGGGGGGACGAGCAGTACTTC. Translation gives CASTRGDEQYF.

The CDR3 protein is CASIGADSTRRNGYTF. In DNA, the CDR3 is TGTGCCAGTATTGGGGCCGACAGCACAAGGAGAAATGGCTACACCTTC. This chain joins TRBV19 and TRBJ1-2; TRBD1 might be the D (5 bases). Trimming left V 7 bases short and J 6 bases short, with 24 bases between. The CDR3 has 16 residues. Germline loops: CDR1 LNHDA, CDR2 SQIVND (reference sequence).

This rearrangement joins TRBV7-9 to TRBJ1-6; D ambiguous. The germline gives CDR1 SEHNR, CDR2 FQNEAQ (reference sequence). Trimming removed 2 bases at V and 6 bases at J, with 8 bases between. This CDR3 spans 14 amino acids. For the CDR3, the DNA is TGTGCCAGCAGCTTATCACAGATTAATTCACCCCTCCACTTT. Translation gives CASSLSQINSPLHF.

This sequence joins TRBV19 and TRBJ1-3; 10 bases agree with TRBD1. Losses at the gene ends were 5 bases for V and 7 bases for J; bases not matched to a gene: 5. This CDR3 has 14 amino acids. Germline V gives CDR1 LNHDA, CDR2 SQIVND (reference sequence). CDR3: CASSFEGQGNTIYF. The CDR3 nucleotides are TGTGCCAGTAGTTTCGAGGGACAGGGGAACACCATATATTTT.

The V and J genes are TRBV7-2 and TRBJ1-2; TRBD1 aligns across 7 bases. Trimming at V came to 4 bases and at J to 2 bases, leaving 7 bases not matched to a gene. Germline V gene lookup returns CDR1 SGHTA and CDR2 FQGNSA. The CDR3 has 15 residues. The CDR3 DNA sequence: TGTGCCAGCAGCTGGGGACAGCCAACGAACTATGGCTACACCTTC. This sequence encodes CASSWGQPTNYGYTF.

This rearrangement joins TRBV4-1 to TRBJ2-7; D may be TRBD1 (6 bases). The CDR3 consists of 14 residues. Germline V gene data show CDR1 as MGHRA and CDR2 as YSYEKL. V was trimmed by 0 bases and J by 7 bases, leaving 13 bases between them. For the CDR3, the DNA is TGCGCCAGCAGCCAAGATCAACAGGGTGTAGAGCAGTACTTC. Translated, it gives CASSQDQQGVEQYF.

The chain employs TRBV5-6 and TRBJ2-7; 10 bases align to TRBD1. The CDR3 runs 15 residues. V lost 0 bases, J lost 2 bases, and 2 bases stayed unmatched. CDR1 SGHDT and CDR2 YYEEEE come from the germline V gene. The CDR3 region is CASSLGDRGAYEQYF. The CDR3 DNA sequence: TGTGCCAGCAGCTTGGGGGACAGGGGCGCCTACGAGCAGTACTTC.

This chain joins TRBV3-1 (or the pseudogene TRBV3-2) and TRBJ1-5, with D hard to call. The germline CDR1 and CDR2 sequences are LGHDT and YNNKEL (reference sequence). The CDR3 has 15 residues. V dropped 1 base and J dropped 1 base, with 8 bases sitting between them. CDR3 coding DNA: TGTGCCAGCAGCCAAGCATCACAGAGCAATCAGCCCCAGCATTTT. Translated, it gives CASSQASQSNQPQHF.

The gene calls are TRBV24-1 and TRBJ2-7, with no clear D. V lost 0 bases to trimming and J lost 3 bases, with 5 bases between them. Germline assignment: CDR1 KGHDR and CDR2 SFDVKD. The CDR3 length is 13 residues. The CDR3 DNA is TGTGCCACCAGTGATTTGCGAGGCTACGAGCAGTACTTC. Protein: CATSDLRGYEQYF.

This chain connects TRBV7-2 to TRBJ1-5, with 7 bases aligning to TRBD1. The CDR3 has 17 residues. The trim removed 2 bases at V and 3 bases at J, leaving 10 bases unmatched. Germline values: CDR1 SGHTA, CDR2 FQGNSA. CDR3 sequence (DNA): TGTGCCAGCAGCTTATTTTTGGGGACAGTACCCAATCAGCCCCAGCATTTT. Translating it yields CASSLFLGTVPNQPQHF. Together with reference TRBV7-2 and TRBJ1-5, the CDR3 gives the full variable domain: GAGVSQSPSNKVTEKGKDVELRCDPISGHTALYWYRQSLGQGLEFLIYFQGNSAPDKSGLPSDRFSAERTGGSVSTLTIQRTQQEDSAVYLCASSLFLGTVPNQPQHFGDGTRLSIL.

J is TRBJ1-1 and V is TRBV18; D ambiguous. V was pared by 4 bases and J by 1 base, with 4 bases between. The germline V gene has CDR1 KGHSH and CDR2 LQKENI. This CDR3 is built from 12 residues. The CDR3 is CASSRGNTEAFF. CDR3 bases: TGTGCCAGCTCACGAGGGAACACTGAAGCTTTCTTT.

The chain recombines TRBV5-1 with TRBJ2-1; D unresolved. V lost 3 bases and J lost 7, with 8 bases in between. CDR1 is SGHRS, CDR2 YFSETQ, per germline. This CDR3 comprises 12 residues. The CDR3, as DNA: TGCGCCAGCAGCTCTCGTGCGAATGAGCAGTTCTTC. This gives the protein CASSSRANEQFF.

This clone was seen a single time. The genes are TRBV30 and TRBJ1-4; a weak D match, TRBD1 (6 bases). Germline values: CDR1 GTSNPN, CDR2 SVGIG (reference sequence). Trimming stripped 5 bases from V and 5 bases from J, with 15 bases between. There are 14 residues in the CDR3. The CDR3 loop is CAWSSDRKNEKLFF. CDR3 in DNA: TGTGCCTGGTCGTCGGACAGAAAAAATGAAAAACTGTTTTTT.

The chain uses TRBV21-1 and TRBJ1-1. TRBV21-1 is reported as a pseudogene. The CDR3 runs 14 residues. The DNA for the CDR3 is TGTGCCAGCAGGCCCTGGCAGACGAACACTGAAGCTTTCTTT. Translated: CASRPWQTNTEAFF.

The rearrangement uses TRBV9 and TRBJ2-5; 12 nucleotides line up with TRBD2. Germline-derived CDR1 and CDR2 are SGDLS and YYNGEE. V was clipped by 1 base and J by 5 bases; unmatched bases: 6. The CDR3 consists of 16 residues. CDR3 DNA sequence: TGTGCCAGCAGCGTACTTGCTAGCGGGGGGGCTGAGACCCAGTACTTC. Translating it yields CASSVLASGGAETQYF.

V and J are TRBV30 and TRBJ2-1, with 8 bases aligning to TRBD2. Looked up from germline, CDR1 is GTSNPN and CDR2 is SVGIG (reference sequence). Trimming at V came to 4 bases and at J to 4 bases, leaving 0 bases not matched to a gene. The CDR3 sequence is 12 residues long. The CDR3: CAWTSGYNEQFF. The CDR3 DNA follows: TGTGCCTGGACTAGCGGGTACAATGAGCAGTTCTTC.

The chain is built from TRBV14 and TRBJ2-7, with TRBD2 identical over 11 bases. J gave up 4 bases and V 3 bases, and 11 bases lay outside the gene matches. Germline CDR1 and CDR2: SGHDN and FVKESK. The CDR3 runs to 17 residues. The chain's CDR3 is CASSHVLAGGLVYEQYF. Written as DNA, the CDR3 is TGTGCCAGCAGCCATGTGCTAGCGGGGGGTTTGGTTTACGAGCAGTACTTC. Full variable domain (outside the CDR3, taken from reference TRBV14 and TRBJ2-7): EAGVTQFPSHSVIEKGQTVTLRCDPISGHDNLYWYRRVMGKEIKFLLHFVKESKQDESGMPNNRFLAERTGGTYSTLKVQPAELEDSGVYFCASSHVLAGGLVYEQYFGPGTRLTVT.

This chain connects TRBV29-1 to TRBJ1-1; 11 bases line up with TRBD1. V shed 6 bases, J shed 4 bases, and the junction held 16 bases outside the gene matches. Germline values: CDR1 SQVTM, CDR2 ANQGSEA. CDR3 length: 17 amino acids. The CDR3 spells CSVLLGDRGKHGTEAFF. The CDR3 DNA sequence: TGCAGCGTACTATTGGGGGACAGGGGGAAACATGGCACTGAAGCTTTCTTT.

In nucleotides, the CDR3 is TGTGCCAGTAGTATATACAGGAACACTGAAGCTTTCTTT. Protein product: CASSIYRNTEAFF. J is TRBJ1-1 and V is TRBV19; D call uncertain. The CDR3 loop spans 13 amino acids. Germline V lookup: CDR1 LNHDA, CDR2 SQIVND (reference sequence). V was cut by 2 bases and J by 1 base, with 5 bases left in between.

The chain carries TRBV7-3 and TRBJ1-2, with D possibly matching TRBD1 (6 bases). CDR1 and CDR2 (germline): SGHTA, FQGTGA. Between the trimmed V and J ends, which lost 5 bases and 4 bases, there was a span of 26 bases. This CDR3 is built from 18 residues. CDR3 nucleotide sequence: TGTGCCAGCAGCCTCGACGGGGGGACACTCATCCCTGTCTATGGCTACACCTTC. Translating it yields CASSLDGGTLIPVYGYTF.